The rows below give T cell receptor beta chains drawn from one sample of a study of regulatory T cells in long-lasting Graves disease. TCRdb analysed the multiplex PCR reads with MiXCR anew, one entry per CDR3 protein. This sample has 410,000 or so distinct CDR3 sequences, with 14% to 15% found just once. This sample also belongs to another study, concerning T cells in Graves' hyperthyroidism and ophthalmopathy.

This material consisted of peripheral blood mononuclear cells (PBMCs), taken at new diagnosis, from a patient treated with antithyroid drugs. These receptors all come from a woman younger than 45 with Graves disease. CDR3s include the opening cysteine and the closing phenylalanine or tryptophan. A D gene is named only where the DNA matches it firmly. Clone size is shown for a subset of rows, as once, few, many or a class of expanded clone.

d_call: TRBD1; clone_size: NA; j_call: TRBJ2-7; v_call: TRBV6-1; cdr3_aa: CASPGTGVYEQYF; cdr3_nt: TGTGCCAGCCCCGGGACAGGGGTATACGAGCAGTACTTC
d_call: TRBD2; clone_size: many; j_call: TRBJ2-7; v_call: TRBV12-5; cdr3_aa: CASGLSASGPSYEQYF; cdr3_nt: TGTGCTAGTGGTTTGAGTGCTAGCGGACCGTCCTACGAGCAGTACTTC
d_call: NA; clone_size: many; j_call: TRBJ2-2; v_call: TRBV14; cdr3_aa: CASSQDIDTGELFF; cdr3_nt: TGTGCCAGCAGCCAAGATATAGACACCGGGGAGCTGTTTTTT
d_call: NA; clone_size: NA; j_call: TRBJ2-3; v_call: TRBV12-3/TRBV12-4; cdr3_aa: CASRDNIGTQYF; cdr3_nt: TGTGCCAGCAGGGACAACATAGGTACGCAGTATTTT
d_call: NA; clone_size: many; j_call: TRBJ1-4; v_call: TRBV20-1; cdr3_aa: CSASLFDEKLFF; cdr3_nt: TGCAGTGCGTCGCTGTTCGATGAAAAACTGTTTTTT
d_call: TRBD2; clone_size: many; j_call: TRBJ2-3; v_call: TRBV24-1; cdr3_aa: CATSDLASGIKQYF; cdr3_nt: TGTGCCACCAGTGATTTGGCTAGCGGGATAAAGCAGTATTTT
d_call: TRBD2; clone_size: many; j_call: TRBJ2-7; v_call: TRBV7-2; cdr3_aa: CASSLALAGGTHEQYF; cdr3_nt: TGTGCCAGCAGCTTAGCGCTAGCGGGAGGGACCCACGAGCAGTACTTC
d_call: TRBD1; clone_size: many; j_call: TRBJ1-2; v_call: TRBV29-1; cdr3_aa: CSVEMRSNRGGGYTF; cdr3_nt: TGCAGCGTTGAGATGAGATCAAACAGGGGAGGGGGCTACACCTTC
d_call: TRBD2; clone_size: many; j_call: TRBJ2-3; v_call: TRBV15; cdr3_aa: CATSSFRSGRDTQYF; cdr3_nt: TGTGCCACCAGCAGCTTCCGTAGCGGGAGGGATACGCAGTATTTT
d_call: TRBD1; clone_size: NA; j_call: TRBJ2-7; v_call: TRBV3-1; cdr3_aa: CASSQLGQGGDEQYF; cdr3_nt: TGTGCCAGCAGCCAGCTCGGACAGGGCGGGGACGAGCAGTACTTC
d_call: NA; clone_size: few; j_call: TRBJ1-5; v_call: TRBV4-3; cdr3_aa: CASSQGALGISNQPQHF; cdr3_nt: TGCGCCAGCAGCCAAGGGGCCCTGGGGATTAGCAATCAGCCCCAGCATTTT
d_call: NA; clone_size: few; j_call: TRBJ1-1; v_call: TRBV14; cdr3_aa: CASSQKWGHTEAFF; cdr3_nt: TGTGCCAGCAGCCAAAAATGGGGTCACACTGAAGCTTTCTTT
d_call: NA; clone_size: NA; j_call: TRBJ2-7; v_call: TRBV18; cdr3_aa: CASSPGQAPISLGEQYF; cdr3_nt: TGTGCCAGCTCACCAGGCCAGGCCCCCATTAGTCTCGGCGAGCAGTACTTC
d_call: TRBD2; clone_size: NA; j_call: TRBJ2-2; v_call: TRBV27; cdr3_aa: CASSLPPGGTGELFF; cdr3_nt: TGTGCCAGCAGTTTGCCTCCGGGGGGGACCGGGGAGCTGTTTTTT
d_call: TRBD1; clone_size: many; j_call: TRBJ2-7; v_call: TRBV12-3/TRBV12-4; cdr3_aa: CASSLKGQGTYEQYF; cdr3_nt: TGTGCCAGCAGTTTAAAAGGACAGGGTACCTACGAGCAGTACTTC
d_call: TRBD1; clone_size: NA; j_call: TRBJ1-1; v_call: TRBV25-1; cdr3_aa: CASTTGHSEAFF; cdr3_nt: TGTGCCAGCACGACAGGGCATTCTGAAGCTTTCTTT
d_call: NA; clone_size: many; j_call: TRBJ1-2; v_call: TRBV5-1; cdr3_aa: CASSAAGDNYGYTF; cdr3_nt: TGCGCCAGCAGCGCCGCCGGTGATAACTATGGCTACACCTTC
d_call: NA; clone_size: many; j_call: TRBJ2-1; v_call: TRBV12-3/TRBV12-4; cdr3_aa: CASSLGHGGRPQFF; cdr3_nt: TGTGCCAGCAGTTTGGGGCACGGGGGGCGGCCTCAGTTCTTC
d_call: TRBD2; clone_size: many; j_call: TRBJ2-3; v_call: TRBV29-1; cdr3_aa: CSESGTGVTDTQYF; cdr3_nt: TGCAGCGAGAGCGGGACGGGAGTTACAGATACGCAGTATTTT
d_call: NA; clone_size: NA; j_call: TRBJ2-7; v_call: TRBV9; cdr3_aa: CASSGRTVEQYF; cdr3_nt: TGTGCCAGCAGCGGCCGGACAGTCGAGCAGTACTTC
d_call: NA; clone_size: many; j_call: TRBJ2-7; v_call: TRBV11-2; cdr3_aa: CASTGGPLDEQYF; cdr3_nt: TGTGCCAGCACCGGAGGGCCGCTGGACGAGCAGTACTTC
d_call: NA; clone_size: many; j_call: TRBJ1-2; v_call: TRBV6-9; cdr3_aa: CASSFTRTANYGYTF; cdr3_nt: TGTGCCAGCAGTTTTACCCGGACGGCTAACTATGGCTACACCTTC
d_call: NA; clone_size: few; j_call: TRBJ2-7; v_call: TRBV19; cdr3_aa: CASMGPREGNYEQYF; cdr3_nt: TGTGCCAGTATGGGCCCCAGGGAAGGGAACTACGAGCAGTACTTC
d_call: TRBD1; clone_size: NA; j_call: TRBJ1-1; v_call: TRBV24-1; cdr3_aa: CATSSGQGERTEAFF; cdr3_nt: TGTGCCACCAGCTCCGGACAGGGCGAGCGCACTGAAGCTTTCTTT
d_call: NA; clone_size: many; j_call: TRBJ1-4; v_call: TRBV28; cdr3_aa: CASSLTGRSEKLFF; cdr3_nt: TGTGCCAGCAGTTTAACCGGACGGAGCGAAAAACTGTTTTTT
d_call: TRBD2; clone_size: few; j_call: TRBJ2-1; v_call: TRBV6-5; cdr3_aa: CASSYSGLAGVNEQFF; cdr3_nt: TGTGCCAGCAGTTACTCGGGCCTAGCGGGAGTTAATGAGCAGTTCTTC
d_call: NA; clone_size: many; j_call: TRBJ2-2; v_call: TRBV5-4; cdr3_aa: CASSLGGQVTGELFF; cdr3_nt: TGTGCCAGCAGCTTGGGGGGGCAGGTCACCGGGGAGCTGTTTTTT
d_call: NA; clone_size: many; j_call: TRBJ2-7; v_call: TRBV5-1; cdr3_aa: CASSPSVGTLKNEQYF; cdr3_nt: TGCGCCAGCAGCCCGTCGGTCGGGACGTTGAAGAACGAGCAGTACTTC
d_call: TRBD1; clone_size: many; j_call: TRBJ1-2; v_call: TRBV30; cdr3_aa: CAWSAGGWGYTF; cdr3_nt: TGTGCCTGGAGCGCAGGGGGCTGGGGCTACACCTTC
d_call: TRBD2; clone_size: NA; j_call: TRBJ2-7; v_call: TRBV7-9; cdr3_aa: CASSQRLAGDHEQYF; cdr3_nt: TGTGCCAGCAGCCAGCGACTAGCGGGAGACCACGAGCAGTACTTC
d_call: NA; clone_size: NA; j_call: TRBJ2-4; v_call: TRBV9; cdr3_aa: CASSVDGEGGVKNIQYF; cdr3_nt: TGTGCCAGCAGCGTAGATGGGGAGGGGGGGGTCAAAAACATTCAGTACTTC
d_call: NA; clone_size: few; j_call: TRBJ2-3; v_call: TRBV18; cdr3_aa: CASSPEGLGGRADTQYF; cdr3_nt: TGTGCCAGCTCACCAGAAGGTTTAGGGGGAAGGGCAGATACGCAGTATTTT
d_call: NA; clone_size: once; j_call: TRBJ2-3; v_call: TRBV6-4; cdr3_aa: CASSDSWDSTDTQYF; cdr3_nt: TGTGCCAGCAGTGACTCCTGGGACAGCACAGATACGCAGTATTTT
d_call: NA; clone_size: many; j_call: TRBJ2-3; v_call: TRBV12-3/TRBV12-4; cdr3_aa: CASSYYPGSINTQYF; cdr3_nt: TGTGCCAGCAGTTATTACCCCGGGAGTATAAATACGCAGTATTTT
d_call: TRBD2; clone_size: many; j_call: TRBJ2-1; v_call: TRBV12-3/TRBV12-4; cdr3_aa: CASSSLLTNLREPLNEQFF; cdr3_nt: TGTGCCAGCAGTTCCCTGCTGACCAATTTGCGGGAGCCCTTGAATGAGCAGTTCTTC
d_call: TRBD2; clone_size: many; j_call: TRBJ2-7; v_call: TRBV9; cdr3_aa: CASSVDHRVAGEQYF; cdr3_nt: TGTGCCAGCAGCGTAGACCACCGGGTAGCGGGCGAGCAGTACTTC
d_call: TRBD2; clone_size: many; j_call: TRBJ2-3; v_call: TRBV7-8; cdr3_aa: CASSEHLGTSGSGDTQYF; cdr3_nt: TGTGCCAGCAGCGAACATTTGGGTACTAGCGGGAGTGGAGATACGCAGTATTTT
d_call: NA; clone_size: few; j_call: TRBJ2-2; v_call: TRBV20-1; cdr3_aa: CSARDIGGTGELFF; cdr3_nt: TGCAGTGCTAGAGATATCGGAGGCACCGGGGAGCTGTTTTTT
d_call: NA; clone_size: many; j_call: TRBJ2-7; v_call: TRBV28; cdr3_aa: CAISGTRYEQYF; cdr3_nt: TGTGCCATCTCCGGGACCCGCTACGAGCAGTACTTC
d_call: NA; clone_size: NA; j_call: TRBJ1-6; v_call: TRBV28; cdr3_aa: CAGSLSIGRAGNSPLHF; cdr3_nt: TGTGCCGGCAGTTTAAGCATCGGCCGGGCTGGAAATTCACCCCTCCACTTT
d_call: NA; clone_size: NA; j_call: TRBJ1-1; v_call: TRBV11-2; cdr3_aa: CASSLDGVKGMYDTEAFF; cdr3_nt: TGTGCCAGCAGCTTAGATGGGGTGAAAGGGATGTATGACACTGAAGCTTTCTTT